The 4 T cell receptor beta chains in this list originate from one sample, sequenced in a study of T cells after yellow fever vaccination. One entry per CDR3 protein, called by TCRdb with MiXCR from the 5' RACE reads. The data hold 80,000 to 100,000 distinct CDR3 sequences, with 4.5% to 6% observed a single time. The sequences come from CD8+ T cells sorted from PBMCs, collected 10 days after the yellow fever booster vaccination. The receptors here all came from a man aged 18 to 29 who received the YFV17D yellow fever vaccine.

The sample holds a few counts of this clonotype. The chain joins TRBV5-5 to TRBJ2-7, with 7 positions matching TRBD1. The CDR3 has 15 amino acids. Germline V gives CDR1 SGHKS, CDR2 YYEKEE (reference sequence). Trimming cost V 1 base and J 6 bases; bases outside gene matches: 10. CDR3: CASSLYRGPYSEQYV. For the CDR3, the DNA is TGTGCCAGCAGCTTGTACAGGGGCCCTTATTCCGAGCAGTACGTC.

This clonotype appeared many times. The V and J genes are TRBV4-2 and TRBJ1-1; D not resolved. Per germline, CDR1 LGHNA and CDR2 YNFKEQ. There are 15 residues in the CDR3. Trimming cost V 0 bases and J 6 bases, with 14 bases left between them. The CDR3: CASSQDREGNAEAFF. The CDR3 DNA reads TGTGCCAGCAGCCAAGATAGGGAGGGTAACGCTGAAGCTTTCTTT.

This clonotype was seen only a few times. The chain uses TRBV5-1 and TRBJ2-3, with no clear D. This CDR3 comprises 18 residues. CDR1 and CDR2 (germline): SGHRS, YFSETQ. The ends were cut back, 2 bases at V and 4 bases at J, with 23 bases in the middle. CDR3 nucleotides: TGCGCCAGCAGCTTCACTATCTCACAGCAGATGAGTGCAGATACGCAGTATTTT. Residues: CASSFTISQQMSADTQYF.

The table lists this clonotype with a few counts. This chain connects TRBV5-6 to TRBJ2-7, with TRBD1 identical over 9 bases. CDR1 is SGHDT and CDR2 is YYEEEE in the germline V gene. Unmatched junction bases numbered 3, after V lost 3 bases and J lost 2 bases. This CDR3 contains 14 residues. CDR3 sequence reads: CASSWTGATYEQYV. The CDR3 nucleotides read TGTGCCAGCAGCTGGACAGGGGCCACCTACGAGCAGTACGTC.